Listed below are T cell receptor beta chains from one sample, sequenced in a study of blood T cells in healthy people across ages. TCRdb re-called the 5' RACE reads with MiXCR, one entry per CDR3 protein. Of around 990,000 distinct CDR3 sequences in the sample, 30% to 40% are singletons; the top ten hold 10% to 15%. The sequencing input was blood. These receptors were obtained from a man between 18 and 29 years old in good health. Both conserved end residues are part of each CDR3. A D gene is named only where the DNA matches it firmly. A row's size may be missing; if present it is once, few, many or a size class.

clone size: .; V gene: TRBV11-2; J gene: TRBJ2-1; D gene: TRBD2; CDR3 protein: CASSLGAGGVYNEQFF; CDR3 DNA: TGTGCCAGCAGCTTAGGGGCCGGGGGGGTTTACAATGAGCAGTTCTTC
clone size: once; V gene: TRBV5-1; J gene: TRBJ1-2; D gene: .; CDR3 protein: CASSIGRHYGYTF; CDR3 DNA: TGCGCCAGCAGCATTGGCCGTCACTATGGCTACACCTTC
clone size: few; V gene: TRBV5-1; J gene: TRBJ1-2; D gene: .; CDR3 protein: CASSLGVPDNYGYTF; CDR3 DNA: TGCGCCAGCAGCTTGGGAGTACCGGACAACTATGGCTACACCTTC
clone size: many; V gene: TRBV12-3/TRBV12-4; J gene: TRBJ2-3; D gene: .; CDR3 protein: CASSFSLGASTDTQYF; CDR3 DNA: TGTGCCAGCAGTTTTTCTCTGGGGGCTAGCACAGATACGCAGTATTTT
clone size: many; V gene: TRBV6-1; J gene: TRBJ1-1; D gene: .; CDR3 protein: CASRRGVNTEAFF; CDR3 DNA: TGTGCCAGCAGGAGAGGGGTGAACACTGAAGCTTTCTTT
clone size: .; V gene: TRBV12-3/TRBV12-4; J gene: TRBJ2-1; D gene: .; CDR3 protein: CASSFGRKDEQFF; CDR3 DNA: TGTGCCAGCAGTTTCGGACGAAAGGATGAGCAGTTCTTC
clone size: .; V gene: TRBV12-3/TRBV12-4; J gene: TRBJ1-1; D gene: .; CDR3 protein: CASMGTGNTEAFF; CDR3 DNA: TGTGCCAGCATGGGTACAGGGAACACTGAAGCTTTCTTT
clone size: .; V gene: TRBV12-5; J gene: TRBJ2-3; D gene: TRBD1; CDR3 protein: CASTGTGDTDTQYF; CDR3 DNA: TGTGCTAGTACCGGGACAGGGGACACAGATACGCAGTATTTT
clone size: .; V gene: TRBV10-3; J gene: TRBJ1-1; D gene: .; CDR3 protein: CAISEGRGATEAFF; CDR3 DNA: TGTGCCATCAGTGAGGGGAGGGGGGCCACTGAAGCTTTCTTT
clone size: .; V gene: TRBV20-1; J gene: TRBJ1-4; D gene: TRBD1; CDR3 protein: CSAIPGQGNEKLFF; CDR3 DNA: TGCAGTGCTATTCCGGGACAGGGAAATGAAAAACTGTTTTTT
clone size: few; V gene: TRBV7-9; J gene: TRBJ2-1; D gene: .; CDR3 protein: CASSRQISEYNEQFF; CDR3 DNA: TGTGCCAGCAGCCGACAGATTTCGGAGTACAATGAGCAGTTCTTC
clone size: .; V gene: TRBV7-9; J gene: TRBJ2-6; D gene: .; CDR3 protein: CASSLKGNSGANVLTF; CDR3 DNA: TGTGCCAGCAGCTTAAAGGGGAACTCTGGGGCCAACGTCCTGACTTTC
clone size: once; V gene: TRBV9; J gene: TRBJ2-2; D gene: .; CDR3 protein: CASSSGQYGELFF; CDR3 DNA: TGTGCCAGCAGCTCCGGACAGTACGGGGAGCTGTTTTTT
clone size: .; V gene: TRBV2; J gene: TRBJ1-1; D gene: TRBD1; CDR3 protein: CASRGTGGPTEAFF; CDR3 DNA: TGTGCCAGCAGAGGGACAGGGGGCCCCACTGAAGCTTTCTTT
clone size: .; V gene: TRBV12-3/TRBV12-4; J gene: TRBJ2-3; D gene: .; CDR3 protein: CANSPTGPSTDTQYF; CDR3 DNA: TGTGCCAACAGCCCAACGGGCCCCAGCACAGATACGCAGTATTTT
clone size: .; V gene: TRBV27; J gene: TRBJ2-6; D gene: TRBD1; CDR3 protein: CASSSTGTVASGANVLTF; CDR3 DNA: TGTGCCAGCAGTTCAACCGGGACAGTTGCGTCTGGGGCCAACGTCCTGACTTTC
clone size: .; V gene: TRBV19; J gene: TRBJ1-5; D gene: .; CDR3 protein: CASKVGLSNQPQHF; CDR3 DNA: TGTGCCAGTAAAGTCGGACTGAGCAATCAGCCCCAGCATTTT
clone size: many; V gene: TRBV20-1; J gene: TRBJ1-4; D gene: .; CDR3 protein: CSARPWDRENEKLFF; CDR3 DNA: TGCAGTGCTAGACCCTGGGATAGGGAAAACGAAAAACTGTTTTTT
clone size: .; V gene: TRBV4-3; J gene: TRBJ2-7; D gene: .; CDR3 protein: CASSQDRSGLVYEQYF; CDR3 DNA: TGCGCCAGCAGCCAAGATAGAAGCGGGCTTGTCTACGAGCAGTACTTC
clone size: .; V gene: TRBV28; J gene: TRBJ1-1; D gene: .; CDR3 protein: CASSPGFLNTEAFF; CDR3 DNA: TGTGCCAGCAGTCCAGGGTTCCTGAACACTGAAGCTTTCTTT
clone size: .; V gene: TRBV20-1; J gene: TRBJ2-3; D gene: .; CDR3 protein: CSARVVDRTDTQYF; CDR3 DNA: TGCAGTGCTAGAGTGGTGGACCGCACAGATACGCAGTATTTT
clone size: few; V gene: TRBV24-1; J gene: TRBJ2-7; D gene: .; CDR3 protein: CATSDFVETVAYEQYF; CDR3 DNA: TGTGCCACCAGTGATTTTGTGGAGACCGTCGCCTACGAGCAGTACTTC
clone size: .; V gene: TRBV20-1; J gene: TRBJ2-1; D gene: TRBD1; CDR3 protein: CSAHGQGDEQFF; CDR3 DNA: TGCAGTGCTCACGGACAGGGCGACGAGCAGTTCTTC
clone size: .; V gene: TRBV27; J gene: TRBJ1-5; D gene: TRBD1; CDR3 protein: CASSLLQGSQPQHF; CDR3 DNA: TGTGCCAGCAGTCTCTTACAGGGGAGTCAGCCCCAGCATTTT
clone size: few; V gene: TRBV29-1; J gene: TRBJ2-3; D gene: TRBD1; CDR3 protein: CSVGHRGSTDTQYF; CDR3 DNA: TGCAGCGTTGGCCACAGGGGCAGCACAGATACGCAGTATTTT
clone size: few; V gene: TRBV20-1; J gene: TRBJ1-5; D gene: TRBD1; CDR3 protein: CSAVDRGPLNQPQHF; CDR3 DNA: TGCAGTGCAGTGGACAGGGGCCCCCTCAATCAGCCCCAGCATTTT
clone size: .; V gene: TRBV27; J gene: TRBJ2-1; D gene: TRBD2; CDR3 protein: CASSPMSVFLAGGPNEQFF; CDR3 DNA: TGTGCCAGCAGTCCAATGTCGGTATTCCTAGCGGGGGGGCCCAATGAGCAGTTCTTC
clone size: few; V gene: TRBV28; J gene: TRBJ2-2; D gene: .; CDR3 protein: CASQDGDSSSGELFF; CDR3 DNA: TGTGCCAGCCAAGACGGTGACAGCAGCTCCGGGGAGCTGTTTTTT